This TCR beta chain was recovered during a study of blood T cell repertoires in COVID-19. Study at large: Collection of acute and convalescent COVID-19 samples took place in the United States, Italy and Spain. Nucleic acid was either cDNA or gDNA, and it came from T cells, B-cell-depleted T cells, or PBMCs.

Patients in Seattle were enrolled during active infection, then followed longitudinally. Assay used: immunoSEQ multiplex PCR; TCRdb lists only in-frame clones, some missing. The sample consists of around 190,000 clones, 82% of them appearing once. The specimen sequenced was peripheral blood. This receptor was identified in a woman aged 55-69 years with COVID-19, enrolled during active disease.

In nucleotides, the CDR3 is TGTGCCAGCAGTTTGCGCGGGGGGGGCCTACGGGCGCAGTATTTT. Protein product: CASSLRGGGLRAQYF. V gene TRBV28 combines with J gene TRBJ2-3, with 9 bases lining up with TRBD2. The CDR3 covers 15 residues. With V trimmed by 3 bases and J by 10 bases, 11 bases remained unmatched. In germline, CDR1 is MDHEN, CDR2 SYDVKM. The whole variable domain, remainder taken from reference TRBV28 and TRBJ2-3, is DVKVTQSSRYLVKRTGEKVFLECVQDMDHENMFWYRQDPGLGLRLIYFSYDVKMKEKGDIPEGYSVSREKKERFSLILESASTNQTSMYLCASSLRGGGLRAQYFGPGTRLTVL.